The 19 T cell receptor beta chains reported below all come from one sample, sequenced in a study of Graves' ophthalmopathy and Graves' hyperthyroidism. RNA transcripts were the source from which TCR beta CDR3 regions were amplified. First-round RT-PCR relied on HTBI primers, and a second-round multiplex PCR came next. MiXCR, run by TCRdb on the multiplex PCR reads, gives a single entry per CDR3 protein. The sample yields approximately 480,000 distinct CDR3 sequences, 13% to 15% seen once. The sample was blood. These receptors originate from a woman in her 30s with Graves' ophthalmopathy.

As for this clonotype: A read error may be the cause here, since a much bigger clone is one base away. The chain links TRBV6-4 to TRBJ2-1; 7 bases match TRBD1. Germline values: CDR1 MRHNA, CDR2 SNTAGT. This CDR3 has 14 amino acids. For the CDR3, the DNA is TGTACCAGCAGTGAAGGTGACAGGGATATTGAGCAGTTCTTC. It encodes CTSSEGDRDIEQFF.

This clonotype has a count of ten or more. This chain connects TRBV24-1 to TRBJ2-7; possible D gene TRBD1, 6 bases. The CDR3 extends over 12 amino acids. Trimming took 5 bases from V and 6 from J, leaving 10 bases between them. The germline gives CDR1 KGHDR, CDR2 SFDVKD. The CDR3: CATSAQGFEQYF. CDR3 in DNA: TGTGCCACCAGTGCCCAGGGGTTCGAGCAGTACTTC.

This clonotype was counted many times. The chain employs TRBV2 and TRBJ1-5; no definite D call. In germline, CDR1 is SNHLY, CDR2 FYNNEI. The CDR3 length is 15 residues. The V gene lost 4 bases and the J gene lost 2 bases, with 12 bases spanning the gap. CDR3 nucleotide sequence: TGTGCCAGCAGTGCCCAAATAGGCGGCAATCAGCCCCAGCATTTT. It specifies CASSAQIGGNQPQHF.

At least ten counts were recorded for this clonotype. The gene calls are TRBV14 and TRBJ1-1; no reliable D call. Germline V gene data show CDR1 as SGHDN and CDR2 as FVKESK. The V end lost 4 bases, the J end lost 1 base, and 10 bases lay between the germline ends. This CDR3 region has 14 residues. The CDR3 sequence is CASSRDTKNTEAFF. In DNA form, the CDR3 reads TGTGCCAGCAGCCGAGACACGAAGAACACTGAAGCTTTCTTT. Filled out from reference TRBV14 and TRBJ1-1, the complete variable domain reads EAGVTQFPSHSVIEKGQTVTLRCDPISGHDNLYWYRRVMGKEIKFLLHFVKESKQDESGMPNNRFLAERTGGTYSTLKVQPAELEDSGVYFCASSRDTKNTEAFFGQGTRLTVV.

This clonotype was recorded many times. The chain is built from TRBV20-1 and TRBJ2-5; 7 positions match TRBD2. Germline lookup yields CDR1 DFQATT and CDR2 SNEGSKA (reference sequence). V lost 0 bases, J lost 2 bases, and 3 bases stayed unmatched. The CDR3 loop spans 14 amino acids. CDR3 sequence reads: CSARDWGGQETQYF. In nucleotides, the CDR3 is TGCAGTGCTAGAGATTGGGGGGGTCAAGAGACCCAGTACTTC.

This clonotype was observed many times. This chain uses TRBV15 with TRBJ2-5; 7 bases match TRBD2. From germline, CDR1 is LNHNV and CDR2 YYDKDF (reference sequence). J was trimmed by 2 bases and V by 3 bases; bases with no gene match: 9. The CDR3 sequence is 16 residues long. The CDR3 DNA is TGTGCCACCAGCAGGGGCTCGGCGGGAGCGCAAGAGACCCAGTACTTC. Amino acid sequence: CATSRGSAGAQETQYF. The full variable domain, with the rest looked up from reference TRBV15 and TRBJ2-5, is DAMVIQNPRYQVTQFGKPVTLSCSQTLNHNVMYWYQQKSSQAPKLLFHYYDKDFNNEADTPDNFQSRRPNTSFCFLDIRSPGLGDTAMYLCATSRGSAGAQETQYFGPGTRLLVL.

The table lists this clonotype with many counts. This rearrangement joins TRBV2 to TRBJ2-3; 8 bases map to TRBD1. After removal of 4 bases from V and 4 bases from J, the junction contained 19 bases not matched to a gene. CDR3 length equals 19 residues. Germline values: CDR1 SNHLY, CDR2 FYNNEI. The DNA of the CDR3 is TGTGCCAGCAGTGCCCCCGGGAGTTCAGGGGGCGGACCGGCAGATACGCAGTATTTT. Residues: CASSAPGSSGGGPADTQYF. Full variable domain (outside the CDR3, taken from reference TRBV2 and TRBJ2-3): EPEVTQTPSHQVTQMGQEVILRCVPISNHLYFYWYRQILGQKVEFLVSFYNNEISEKSEIFDDQFSVERPDGSNFTLKIRSTKLEDSAMYFCASSAPGSSGGGPADTQYFGPGTRLTVL.

Ten or more counts support this clonotype. This chain joins TRBV29-1 and TRBJ1-2; D possibly corresponds to TRBD1 (5 bases). Trimming shortened V by 4 bases and J by 5 bases, and 11 bases separated the two germline ends. This CDR3 comprises 12 residues. The germline CDR1 and CDR2 sequences are SQVTM and ANQGSEA. CDR3 protein: CSVVDSVYGYTF. The DNA for the CDR3 is TGCAGCGTTGTTGACAGTGTTTATGGCTACACCTTC.

This clonotype was detected ten times or more. The chain links TRBV29-1 to TRBJ1-1; 10 bases map to TRBD1. This CDR3 is 13 amino acids long. V lost 1 base to trimming and J lost 8 bases; unmatched junction nucleotides: 4. The germline V gene has CDR1 SQVTM and CDR2 ANQGSEA. CDR3 sequence: CSVEVGQGGEAFF. DNA of the CDR3: TGCAGCGTTGAAGTAGGACAGGGGGGAGAAGCTTTCTTT.

This clonotype appeared many times. V usage is TRBV20-1 and J usage is TRBJ2-7, with 11 bases identical to TRBD1. J was trimmed by 7 bases and V by 3 bases; bases with no gene match: 2. This CDR3 spans 12 amino acids. Germline CDR1 DFQATT, CDR2 SNEGSKA (reference sequence). This chain's CDR3 is CSASGTGGEQYF. The DNA of the CDR3 is TGCAGTGCTAGCGGGACAGGGGGGGAGCAGTACTTC.

This clonotype was observed many times. The rearrangement links TRBV2 to TRBJ1-6; D is possibly TRBD1 (5 bases). The CDR3 is 13 residues long. V was pared by 9 bases and J by 10 bases, with 16 bases between. CDR1 is SNHLY, CDR2 FYNNEI, per germline. The CDR3 DNA reads as TGTGCCAGAAGAGGGGAACCGGGCTCACCCCTCCACTTT. Protein product: CARRGEPGSPLHF.

There are many counts of this clonotype. This chain connects TRBV19 to TRBJ2-6, with unresolved D. The germline CDR1 and CDR2 sequences are LNHDA and SQIVND (reference sequence). V lost 1 base, J lost 1 base, and 8 bases lay in between. The CDR3 extends over 16 amino acids. CDR3 nucleotide sequence: TGTGCCAGTAGTATAGGCCTCCTTTCTGGGGCCAACGTCCTGACTTTC. It codes for CASSIGLLSGANVLTF.

This clonotype was recorded many times. V and J are TRBV12-3 or TRBV12-4 and TRBJ1-1, with 9 bases matching TRBD1. The ends lost 6 bases at V and 0 bases at J; junction bases unmatched: 8. The CDR3 covers 16 residues. This CDR3 reads CASRSGTGTMNTEAFF. For the CDR3, the DNA is TGTGCCAGCAGATCCGGGACAGGGACTATGAACACTGAAGCTTTCTTT.

The sample holds many counts of this clonotype. This rearrangement joins TRBV28 to TRBJ1-2; possibly TRBD1 for D (5 bases). The length of the CDR3 is 15 residues. Germline V gene data show CDR1 as MDHEN and CDR2 as SYDVKM. Trimming took 6 bases from V and 4 from J, leaving 18 bases between them. The CDR3 loop reads CASSFLSGTVYGYTF. The CDR3 bases are TGTGCCAGCAGCTTCCTCTCGGGGACGGTCTATGGCTACACCTTC.

The chain links TRBV11-2 to TRBJ2-7; the match to TRBD1 covers 11 bases. Germline V lookup: CDR1 SGHAT, CDR2 FQNNGV. V was clipped by 3 bases and J by 2 bases; unmatched bases: 3. The CDR3 has 15 amino acids. CDR3 DNA sequence: TGTGCCAGCAGCTTGTTGGGACAGGGGGCCTACGAGCAGTACTTC. It encodes CASSLLGQGAYEQYF.

Ten or more counts support this clonotype. The V gene is TRBV4-1, the J gene TRBJ1-2; D unresolved. The CDR3 is 13 residues long. The germline CDR1 and CDR2 sequences are MGHRA and YSYEKL. Trimming removed 9 bases from V and 6 bases from J, with 17 bases in between. Written as DNA, the CDR3 is TGCGCCAGTTCGGGCGGGGTTCAGCATGGCTACACCTTC. Protein: CASSGGVQHGYTF.

This clonotype was found a few times. The gene calls are TRBV10-3 and TRBJ2-5, with TRBD2 matching 11 bases. Trimming removed 3 bases from V and 5 bases from J; junction bases left unmatched: 8. CDR3 length equals 16 residues. Per the germline V gene, CDR1 is ENHRY and CDR2 is SYGVKD. CDR3 nucleotides: TGTGCCATCAGTGATAATAGCGGGGGGGCCAGGGAGACCCAGTACTTC. Its translation is CAISDNSGGARETQYF.

With respect to this clonotype: One junction end disagrees with the germline gene, perhaps due to a read error. The chain recombines TRBV6-9 with TRBJ1-5, with D possibly matching TRBD1 (6 bases). Looked up from germline, CDR1 is MNHGY and CDR2 is SVAAGI. This CDR3 spans 16 amino acids. In DNA, the CDR3 is TGCGCCAGCAGTTATTGGGGACACTCAAGGTTCCAGCCCCAGCATTTT. It codes for CASSYWGHSRFQPQHF.

This clonotype came up a few times. V gene TRBV11-1 combines with J gene TRBJ2-7; D perhaps matches TRBD1 (6 bases). The CDR3 is 13 amino acids. Germline V gene sequence: CDR1 SGHAT, CDR2 FQDESV (reference sequence). V was clipped by 0 bases and J by 11 bases, with 14 bases between them. Written as DNA, the CDR3 is TGTGCCAGCAGCTTAGCACCAGGGGCCGTCGAGTACTTC. Its translation: CASSLAPGAVEYF.